This T cell receptor beta chain was captured in a study of T cell responses to AZD1222 COVID-19 vaccine. Pooling was applied to second doses at about 4 or about 12 weeks. TCRdb's table, derived via immunoSEQ multiplex PCR, lists solely in-frame clones and lacks some. Of fewer than 180,000 clones listed, 92% were seen once; the top ten hold approximately 3.5%. Details on this clone: Its cognate antigen is unknown.

This CDR3 spans 15 amino acids. CDR1 and CDR2 (germline): MNHEY, SMNVEV (reference sequence). The germline V and J ends were trimmed by 6 bases and 0 bases, with 12 bases remaining between them. Regarding the study as a whole: Donors were mostly white British, more females; clonal diversity possibly underestimated. Nearly half of the spike-specific TCRs reportedly recognize variant regions that carry no mutations. Vaccine-related CD4 TCRs covered spike, predominating at 160-218 and 743-854.

The chain links TRBV27 to TRBJ2-1; no definite D call. The TCR comes from an adult who received the AZD1222 COVID-19 vaccine. The sample in question was peripheral blood, obtained 28 days after the second AZD1222 dose. In DNA form, the CDR3 reads TGTGCCAGCAGAGTGACTTGGGACTCCTACAATGAGCAGTTCTTC. The encoded protein is CASRVTWDSYNEQFF.